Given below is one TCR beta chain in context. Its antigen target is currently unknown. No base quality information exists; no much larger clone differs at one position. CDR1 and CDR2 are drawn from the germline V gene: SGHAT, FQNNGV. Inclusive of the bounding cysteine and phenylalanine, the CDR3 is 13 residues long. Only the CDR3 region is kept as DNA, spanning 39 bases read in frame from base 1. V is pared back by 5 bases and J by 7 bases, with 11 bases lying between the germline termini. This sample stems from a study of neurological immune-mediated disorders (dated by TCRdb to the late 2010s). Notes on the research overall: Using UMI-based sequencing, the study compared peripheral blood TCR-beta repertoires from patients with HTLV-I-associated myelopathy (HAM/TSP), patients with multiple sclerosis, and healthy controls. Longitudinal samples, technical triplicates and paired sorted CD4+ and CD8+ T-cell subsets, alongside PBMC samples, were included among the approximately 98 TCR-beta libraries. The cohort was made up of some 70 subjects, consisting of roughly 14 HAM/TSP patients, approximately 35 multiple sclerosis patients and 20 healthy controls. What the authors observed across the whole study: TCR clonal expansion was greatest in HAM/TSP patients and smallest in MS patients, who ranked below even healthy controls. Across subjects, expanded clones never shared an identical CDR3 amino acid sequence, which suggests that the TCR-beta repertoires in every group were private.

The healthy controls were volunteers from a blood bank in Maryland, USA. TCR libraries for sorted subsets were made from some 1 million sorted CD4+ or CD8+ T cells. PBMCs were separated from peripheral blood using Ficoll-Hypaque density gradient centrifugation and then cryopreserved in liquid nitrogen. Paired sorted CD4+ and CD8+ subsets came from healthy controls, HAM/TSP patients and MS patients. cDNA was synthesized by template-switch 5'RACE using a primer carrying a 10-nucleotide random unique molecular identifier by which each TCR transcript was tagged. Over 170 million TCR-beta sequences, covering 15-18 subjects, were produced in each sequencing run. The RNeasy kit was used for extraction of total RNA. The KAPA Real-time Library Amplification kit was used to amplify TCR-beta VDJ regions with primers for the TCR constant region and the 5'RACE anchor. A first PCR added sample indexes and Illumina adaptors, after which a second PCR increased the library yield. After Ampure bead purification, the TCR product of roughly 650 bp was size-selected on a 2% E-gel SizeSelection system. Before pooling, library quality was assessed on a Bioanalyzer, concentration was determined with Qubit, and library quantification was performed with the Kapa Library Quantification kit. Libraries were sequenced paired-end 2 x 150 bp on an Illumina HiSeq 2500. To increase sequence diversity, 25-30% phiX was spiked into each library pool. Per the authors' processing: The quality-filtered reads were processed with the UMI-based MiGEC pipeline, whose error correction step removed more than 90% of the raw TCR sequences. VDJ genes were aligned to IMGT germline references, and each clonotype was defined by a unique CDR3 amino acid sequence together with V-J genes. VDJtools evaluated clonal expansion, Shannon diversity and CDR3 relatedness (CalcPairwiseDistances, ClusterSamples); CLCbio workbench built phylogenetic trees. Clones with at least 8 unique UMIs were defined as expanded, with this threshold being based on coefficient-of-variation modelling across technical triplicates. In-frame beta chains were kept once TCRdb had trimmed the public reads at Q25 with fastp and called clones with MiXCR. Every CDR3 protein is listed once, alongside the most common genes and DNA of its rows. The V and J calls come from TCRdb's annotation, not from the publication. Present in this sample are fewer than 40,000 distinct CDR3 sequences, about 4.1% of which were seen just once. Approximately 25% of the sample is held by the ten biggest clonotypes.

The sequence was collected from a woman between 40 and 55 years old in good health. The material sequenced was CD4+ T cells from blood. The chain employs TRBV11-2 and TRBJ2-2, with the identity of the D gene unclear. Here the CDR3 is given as CASSLLGIGELFF. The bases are TGTGCCAGCAGCCTACTTGGGATCGGGGAGCTGTTTTTT.